This T cell receptor beta chain was sequenced during a study of long-term antiretroviral therapy in people with HIV. With survey level as its setting, the immunoSEQ assay was v3.0. The table came from immunoSEQ multiplex PCR; TCRdb's copy has only in-frame clones and leaves some out. The sample has tens of thousands of clones; around four fifths are singletons. The sequencing used unsorted PBMCs, collected 0.8 years after starting antiretroviral therapy. The receptor was derived from a woman aged 18-29 years with HIV.

CDR3 residues: CASSEVDDTEAFF. Here the CDR3 DNA reads TGTGCCAGCAGTGAAGTGGACGACACTGAAGCTTTCTTT. The chain uses TRBV6-1 and TRBJ1-1, with D hard to call. Germline V gene lookup returns CDR1 MNHNS and CDR2 SASEGT. Trimming cost V 1 base and J 3 bases, with 6 bases left between them. This CDR3 comprises 13 residues.